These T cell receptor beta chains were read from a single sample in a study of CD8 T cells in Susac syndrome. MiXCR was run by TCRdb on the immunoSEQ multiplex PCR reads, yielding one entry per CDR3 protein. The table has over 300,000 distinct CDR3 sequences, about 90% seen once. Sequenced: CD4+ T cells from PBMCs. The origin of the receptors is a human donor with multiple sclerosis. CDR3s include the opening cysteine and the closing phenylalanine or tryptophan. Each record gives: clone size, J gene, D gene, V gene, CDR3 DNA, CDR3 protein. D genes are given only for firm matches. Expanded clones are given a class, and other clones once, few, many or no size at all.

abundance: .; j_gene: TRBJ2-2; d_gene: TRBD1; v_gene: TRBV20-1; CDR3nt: TGCAGTGCTGGGGACAGGGGAGGTACCGGGGAGCTGTTTTTT; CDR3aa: CSAGDRGGTGELFF
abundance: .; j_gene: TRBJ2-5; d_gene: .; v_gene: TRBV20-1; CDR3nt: TGCAGTGCTAGTACAGGGTCCCAAGAGACCCAGTACTTC; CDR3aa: CSASTGSQETQYF
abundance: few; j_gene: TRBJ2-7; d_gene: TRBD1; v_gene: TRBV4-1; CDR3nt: TGCGCCAGCAGCCAAGGACAGGGGTTAATCTACGAGCAGTACTTC; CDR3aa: CASSQGQGLIYEQYF
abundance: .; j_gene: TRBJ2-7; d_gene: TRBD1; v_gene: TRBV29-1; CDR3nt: TGCAGCGGGGGGACAGGGGACAACGAGCAGTACTTC; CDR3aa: CSGGTGDNEQYF
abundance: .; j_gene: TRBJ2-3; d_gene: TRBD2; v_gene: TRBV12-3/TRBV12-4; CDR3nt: TGTGCCACGTCGCCAACTAGCGGGGCCACAGATACGCAGTATTTT; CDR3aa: CATSPTSGATDTQYF
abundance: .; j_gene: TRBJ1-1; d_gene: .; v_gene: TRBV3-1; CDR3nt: TGTGCCAGCAGCCAAGTCTACACTGAAGCTTTCTTT; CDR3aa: CASSQVYTEAFF
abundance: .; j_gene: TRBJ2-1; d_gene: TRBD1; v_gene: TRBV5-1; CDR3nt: TGCGCCAGCAGCCACGACAGGGGCTCCTACAATGAGCAGTTCTTC; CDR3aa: CASSHDRGSYNEQFF
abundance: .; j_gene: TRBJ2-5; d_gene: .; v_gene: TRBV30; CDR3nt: TGTGCCTGGACTTCCGGACTTCAAGAGACCCAGTACTTC; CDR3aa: CAWTSGLQETQYF
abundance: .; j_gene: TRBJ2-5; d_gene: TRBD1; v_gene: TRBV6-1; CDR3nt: TGTGCCAGCAGTGCTGACAGGGTTCGTTGGGAGACCCAGTACTTC; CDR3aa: CASSADRVRWETQYF
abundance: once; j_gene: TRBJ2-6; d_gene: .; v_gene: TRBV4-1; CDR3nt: TGCGCCAGCAGCTCCACAGTTAGTACCTCTGGGGCCAACGTCCTGACTTTC; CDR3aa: CASSSTVSTSGANVLTF
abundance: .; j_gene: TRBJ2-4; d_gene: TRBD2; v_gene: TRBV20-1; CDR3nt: TGCAGTGCTAGAGATGACGGGAGGACAAACATTCAGTACTTC; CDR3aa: CSARDDGRTNIQYF
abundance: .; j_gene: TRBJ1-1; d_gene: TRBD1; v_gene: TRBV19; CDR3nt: TGTGCCAGTAGTCCCCAGGGACAGGGGAACACTGAAGCTTTCTTT; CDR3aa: CASSPQGQGNTEAFF
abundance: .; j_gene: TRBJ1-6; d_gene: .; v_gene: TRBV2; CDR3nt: TGTGCCAGCAGTGCGGACAGTTATAATTCACCCCTCCACTTT; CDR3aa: CASSADSYNSPLHF